Listed below are T cell receptor beta chains from one sample, sequenced in a study of CD8 T cells in ankylosing spondylitis. TCRdb passed the 5' RACE reads through MiXCR, listing each CDR3 protein once. The sample lists about 360,000 distinct CDR3 sequences; roughly 14% were seen once. The sample was blood, either unsorted or a sorted T cell fraction (not recorded which). These receptors originate from a male donor with ankylosing spondylitis or in good health (not recorded which). The CDR3 runs from the conserved cysteine through the conserved F or W. The D gene is left open where the match is weak. Clone size is shown for a subset of rows, as once, few, many or a class of expanded clone.

TRBJ2-7 NA TRBV5-1 few CASRLDSSYEQYF TGCGCCAGCAGGCTGGACAGCAGCTACGAGCAGTACTTC
TRBJ2-7 NA TRBV15 NA CATSRERTEQYF TGTGCCACCAGCAGAGAGCGGACAGAGCAGTACTTC
TRBJ1-1 NA TRBV10-1 few CASCLSLQTGSNTEAFF TGCGCCAGCTGCTTAAGCCTCCAGACAGGATCGAACACTGAAGCTTTCTTT
TRBJ1-6 NA TRBV12-3/TRBV12-4 many CASSLDAQNSPLHF TGTGCCAGCAGTTTGGACGCTCAAAATTCACCCCTCCACTTT
TRBJ1-6 NA TRBV20-1 NA CSARGTAYNSPLHF TGCAGTGCTAGAGGGACAGCCTATAATTCACCCCTCCACTTT
TRBJ2-1 TRBD1 TRBV2 few CASSEALRGTGYFSSGYNEQFF TGTGCCAGCAGTGAAGCGCTTCGGGGGACAGGGTATTTCAGTTCGGGATACAATGAGCAGTTCTTC
TRBJ1-1 NA TRBV12-3/TRBV12-4 NA CASSRGAGAFF TGTGCCAGCAGCCGCGGGGCCGGAGCTTTCTTT
TRBJ1-1 TRBD1 TRBV29-1 NA CSMGQGGVGTEAFF TGCAGCATGGGACAGGGTGGAGTCGGCACTGAAGCTTTCTTT
TRBJ2-7 NA TRBV5-5 once CASSFLSSSYEQYF TGTGCCAGCAGCTTCTTATCGAGCTCCTACGAGCAGTACTTC
TRBJ1-1 NA TRBV10-3 few CAISELILGSSNEAFF TGTGCCATCAGTGAGCTGATCCTGGGTTCCAGCAATGAAGCTTTCTTT
TRBJ1-6 NA TRBV4-1 NA CASSQGGSTGFGGSPLHF TGCGCCAGCAGCCAGGGCGGGTCAACAGGGTTTGGAGGGTCACCCCTCCACTTT
TRBJ2-7 TRBD2 TRBV12-3/TRBV12-4 few CASSFGAGGEYEQYF TGTGCCAGCAGTTTTGGGGCCGGGGGGGAATACGAGCAGTACTTC
TRBJ2-5 TRBD1 TRBV5-1 NA CASSDGTDQYF TGCGCCAGCAGCGACGGGACAGACCAGTACTTC
TRBJ2-2 TRBD1 TRBV10-2 few CASSEPWTGGELFF TGCGCCAGCAGTGAGCCGTGGACAGGCGGGGAGCTGTTTTTT
TRBJ2-5 TRBD2 TRBV12-3/TRBV12-4 few CASSFSGGASGTQYF TGTGCCAGCAGTTTTAGCGGGGGGGCCTCGGGGACCCAGTACTTC
TRBJ2-1 NA TRBV5-1 NA CASSLVRDDEQFF TGCGCCAGCAGCTTGGTTCGGGACGATGAGCAGTTCTTC
TRBJ2-7 NA TRBV20-1 NA CSARSVSGSYEQYF TGCAGTGCTAGGTCGGTCTCGGGGTCCTACGAGCAGTACTTC
TRBJ1-6 NA TRBV27 few CAARGASYNSPLHF TGTGCCGCCCGGGGAGCCTCCTATAATTCACCCCTCCACTTT
TRBJ2-7 NA TRBV12-5 NA CASGRDGSNEQYF TGTGCTAGTGGGCGAGACGGGTCGAACGAGCAGTACTTC
TRBJ2-3 NA TRBV7-6 NA CASSSPKGTQYF TGTGCCAGCAGCTCGCCAAAGGGTACGCAGTATTTT
TRBJ2-3 TRBD2 TRBV7-2 NA CASSQGLAADTQYF TGTGCCAGCAGCCAAGGACTAGCGGCAGATACGCAGTATTTT
TRBJ2-3 NA TRBV7-9 NA CASSLAPYTQYF TGTGCCAGCAGCTTAGCACCTTATACGCAGTATTTT
TRBJ1-1 NA TRBV20-1 many CSARRQSNTEAFF TGCAGTGCTAGGAGACAGAGTAACACTGAAGCTTTCTTT
TRBJ1-2 NA TRBV12-3/TRBV12-4 few CASSLGQIGNYGYTF TGTGCCAGCAGTTTAGGACAGATTGGAAACTATGGCTACACCTTC
TRBJ2-1 NA TRBV12-3/TRBV12-4 many CASSLFSGNEQFF TGTGCCAGCAGTTTATTTAGCGGCAATGAGCAGTTCTTC
TRBJ2-6 TRBD2 TRBV2 few CASSIAGGASGANVLTF TGTGCCAGCAGTATAGCGGGGGGGGCCTCTGGGGCCAACGTCCTGACTTTC
TRBJ2-5 NA TRBV3-1 NA CASSQDAETQYF TGTGCCAGCAGCCAAGATGCAGAGACCCAGTACTTC
TRBJ1-2 TRBD1 TRBV5-1 few CASSLDQTGPYGYTF TGCGCCAGCAGCTTGGACCAGACAGGGCCCTATGGCTACACCTTC
TRBJ2-3 TRBD2 TRBV5-1 NA CASRMAGGTDTQYF TGCGCCAGCAGGATGGCGGGGGGTACAGATACGCAGTATTTT
TRBJ2-7 TRBD2 TRBV11-2 few CASSRGRVYEQYF TGTGCCAGCAGCCGTGGGAGGGTCTACGAGCAGTACTTC
TRBJ2-2 NA TRBV12-3/TRBV12-4 NA CASSLGSGFGTGELFF TGTGCCAGCAGTTTAGGCAGCGGATTTGGAACCGGGGAGCTGTTTTTT
TRBJ2-3 TRBD1 TRBV5-5 NA CASSPGTGLTDTQYF TGTGCCAGCAGCCCTGGGACAGGGCTCACAGATACGCAGTATTTT
TRBJ1-2 TRBD1 TRBV27 NA CASSLSATGSYGYTF TGTGCCAGCAGTTTATCGGCGACAGGGTCCTATGGCTACACCTTC
TRBJ2-7 TRBD2 TRBV20-1 few CSARAPGGYEQYF TGCAGTGCTAGAGCCCCGGGGGGCTACGAGCAGTACTTC
TRBJ2-4 TRBD1 TRBV28 NA CASTRQTGGKNIQYF TGTGCCAGCACAAGACAAACAGGGGGCAAAAACATTCAGTACTTC
TRBJ2-1 NA TRBV4-1 few CASSQVGSVGEQFF TGCGCCAGCAGCCAAGTTGGTTCCGTAGGTGAGCAGTTCTTC
TRBJ2-4 NA TRBV23-1 NA CASSIQYF TGCGCCAGCTCGATTCAGTACTTC